The next 5 T cell receptor beta chains were all read from a single sample in a study of blood T cell repertoires in COVID-19. Sequencing used immunoSEQ multiplex PCR; TCRdb keeps in-frame clones, though not all of them. The data contain about 150,000 clones, more than 80% of them singletons. Sample: PBMCs or T cells enriched from blood (not recorded which). These receptors were obtained from a man in his fifties or sixties who had recovered from COVID-19.

The rearrangement joins TRBV21-1 to TRBJ2-2; the table's D call, TRBD2, was not checked against the DNA. TRBV21-1 counts as a pseudogene. This CDR3 has 19 amino acids. CDR3 loop: CASKVRPGTSGSNTGELFF. In DNA, the CDR3 is TGTGCCAGCAAGGTACGGCCCGGGACTAGCGGGAGCAACACCGGGGAGCTGTTTTTT.

The gene calls are TRBV10-3 and TRBJ1-2; TRBD1 agrees at 7 bases. The trim removed 6 bases at V and 4 bases at J, leaving 8 bases unmatched. This CDR3 contains 14 residues. Germline CDR1 is ENHRY and CDR2 is SYGVKD. This CDR3 reads CAIRSTGPSYGYTF. The DNA of the CDR3 is TGTGCCATCAGGTCGACAGGGCCGTCCTATGGCTACACCTTC.

The chain carries TRBV5-1 and TRBJ2-1, with 8 bases matching TRBD1. The CDR3 extends over 14 amino acids. V shed 8 bases and J 4 bases; nucleotides not matched to a gene: 8. Germline loops: CDR1 SGHRS, CDR2 YFSETQ. The CDR3: CASTAGGAYNEQFF. The DNA for the CDR3 is TGCGCCAGTACCGCAGGGGGCGCGTACAATGAGCAGTTCTTC.

V and J are TRBV5-8 and TRBJ1-3; 7 bases line up with TRBD1. This CDR3 has 14 residues. Germline CDR1 reads SGHTS; CDR2 reads YDEGEE. Germline trimming cut 2 bases from V and 2 bases from J; bases unmatched to any gene: 1. The CDR3 here is CASSFRGPGNTIYF. The CDR3 DNA is TGTGCCAGCAGCTTTAGGGGGCCTGGAAACACCATATATTTT. Variable domain in full (rest from reference TRBV5-8 and TRBJ1-3): EAGVTQSPTHLIKTRGQQATLRCSPISGHTSVYWYQQALGLGLQFLLWYDEGEERNRGNFPPRFSGRQFPNYSSELNVNALELEDSALYLCASSFRGPGNTIYFGEGSWLTVV.

This chain connects TRBV18 to TRBJ1-5; TRBD1 matches at 10 bases. J was trimmed by 8 bases and V by 3 bases; bases with no gene match: 7. CDR3 length: 15 residues. From germline, CDR1 is KGHSH and CDR2 LQKENI. The CDR3 nucleotides read TGTGCCAGCTCACCTTATGGACAGGGGGGAGAGCCCCAGCATTTT. Protein product: CASSPYGQGGEPQHF.